A selection of T cell receptor beta chains follows, all from one sample in a study of T cell clonotyping in hematopoietic cell transplantation. Data came from immunoSEQ multiplex PCR; TCRdb stores just in-frame clones and leaves some out. This repertoire shows about 9,400 clones, around 79% found once; its top ten account for roughly 17%. The starting material was PBMCs, obtained 180 days after allogeneic stem cell transplant. The receptors were gathered from a male patient in his thirties or forties who had an allogeneic stem cell transplant from a related donor, so the T cells may come from the graft donor. Some clones in this sample may be carry-over from other donors' samples. Each CDR3 is given with its conserved first and last residue. Fields, in order: V gene, D gene, J gene, clone size, CDR3 DNA, CDR3 protein. A D gene is named only where the DNA matches it firmly. Expanded clones are given a class, and other clones once, few, many or no size at all.

TRBV6-6	.	TRBJ1-3	.	TGTGCCAGCAGTTACTCTGGGGGGAACACCATATATTTT	CASSYSGGNTIYF
TRBV7-6	.	TRBJ2-1	once	TGTGCCAGCAGCTTAGTAGCGGTCGTCTACAATGAGCAGTTCTTC	CASSLVAVVYNEQFF
TRBV7-8	.	TRBJ1-5	.	TGTGCCAGCAGCTTAGCTCCAGAACAGGTCAATCAGCCCCAGCATTTT	CASSLAPEQVNQPQHF
TRBV6-5	TRBD1	TRBJ1-2	.	TGTGCCAGCGGGGACAGGGGAGGCGGCTACACCTTC	CASGDRGGGYTF
TRBV7-2	.	TRBJ1-4	.	TGTGCCAGCAGCCAGGACAGATCTAATGAAAAACTGTTTTTT	CASSQDRSNEKLFF
TRBV19	.	TRBJ2-2	.	TGTGCCAGTAGTTTTTCTGGACTACAGAACACCGGGGAGCTGTTTTTT	CASSFSGLQNTGELFF
TRBV6-5	TRBD1	TRBJ1-1	.	TGTGCCAGCAGGGCAGGGGACAGTATGAACACTGAAGCTTTCTTT	CASRAGDSMNTEAFF
TRBV11-2	.	TRBJ2-7	.	TGTGCCAGCAGCCTAAACGCGGGCGGCTACGAGCAGTACTTC	CASSLNAGGYEQYF
TRBV25-1	.	TRBJ2-7	.	TGTGCCAGTGGGGGGAACTCCTACGAGCAGTACTTC	CASGGNSYEQYF
TRBV6-5	.	TRBJ1-6	.	TGTGCCAGCAGCCCGAGCCAGAATTCACCCCTCCACTTT	CASSPSQNSPLHF
TRBV10-3	.	TRBJ1-6	.	TGTGCCATCAGTGACCCGACACCAAGCTCCTATAATTCACCCCTCCACTTT	CAISDPTPSSYNSPLHF
TRBV2	.	TRBJ1-6	.	TGTGCCAGCAGTGAAGGACAGTTCGGGAGTTCACCCCTCCACTTT	CASSEGQFGSSPLHF
TRBV6-5	.	TRBJ1-1	once	TGTGCCAGCAGTTACTCTGCAGGGCCGAACACTGAAGCTTTCTTT	CASSYSAGPNTEAFF